This TCR beta chain was documented in a study of control samples from healthy donors and cancer patients. Method: immunoSEQ multiplex PCR; TCRdb's copy keeps in-frame clones and lacks some. This table holds tens of thousands of clones, approximately 87% found once. Germline CDR1 reads LNHDA; CDR2 reads SQIVND (reference sequence). V shed 2 bases and J 2 bases; nucleotides not matched to a gene: 6. This CDR3 has 17 amino acids. Material: PBMCs. This sequence joins TRBV19 and TRBJ2-6; 7 bases match TRBD2. This TCR derives from a woman in her sixties or seventies with lung cancer. CDR3 residues: CASSIRGGDPGANVLTF. The CDR3 nucleotides read TGTGCCAGTAGTATAAGGGGAGGGGATCCTGGGGCCAACGTCCTGACTTTC.